The 21 T cell receptor beta chains presented below share a single source sample, sequenced in a study of identical twins. TCRdb re-called the 5' RACE reads with MiXCR, one entry per CDR3 protein. The repertoire holds fewer than 450,000 distinct CDR3 sequences, 9% to 10% seen once, with 8.5% to 10% in the top ten. The sequenced sample consisted of naive T cells sorted from blood. All receptors derive from a woman aged 45-59 years in good health.

This clonotype was observed a few times. The gene calls are TRBV30 and TRBJ2-7; 8 bases are a match to TRBD1. Trimming took 2 bases from V and 12 from J; bases not matched to a gene: 6. This CDR3 has 11 amino acids. Germline CDR1 reads GTSNPN; CDR2 reads SVGIG (reference sequence). The CDR3, as DNA: TGTGCCTGGAGTCGGACAGGGAGCTGGTACTTC. Its protein product is CAWSRTGSWYF.

This clonotype was seen ten or more times. The chain couples TRBV27 to TRBJ2-2; possible D gene TRBD2, 5 bases. The CDR3 extends over 13 amino acids. The V gene lost 6 bases and the J gene lost 4 bases, with 9 bases spanning the gap. The germline V gene encodes CDR1 MNHEY and CDR2 SMNVEV (reference sequence). The CDR3 DNA follows: TGTGCCAGCAGGGACTGGGCCACCGGGGAGCTGTTTTTT. This gives the protein CASRDWATGELFF.

In its sample, this clonotype was seen a few times. V usage is TRBV5-1 and J usage is TRBJ1-4; 9 bases fit TRBD1. V gave up 3 bases and J gave up 8 bases; unmatched junction bases: 5. Germline lookup yields CDR1 SGHRS and CDR2 YFSETQ. The CDR3 has 14 amino acids. The CDR3 DNA reads TGCGCCAGCAGCTCGGGACAGGGCTTCGAAAAACTGTTTTTT. Protein product: CASSSGQGFEKLFF.

This clonotype turned up a few times. J is TRBJ2-5 and V is TRBV10-3; D may be TRBD1 (6 bases). Trimming took off 0 bases at V and 1 base at J, with 15 bases between the two ends. From germline, CDR1 is ENHRY and CDR2 SYGVKD. The CDR3 extends over 17 amino acids. The CDR3 loop is CAISESVRQDIQETQYF. For the CDR3, the DNA is TGTGCCATCAGTGAGTCGGTGCGACAGGATATCCAAGAGACCCAGTACTTC.

This clonotype showed up many times. V gene TRBV11-2 combines with J gene TRBJ2-1; 7 nucleotides agree with TRBD2. Germline V lookup: CDR1 SGHAT, CDR2 FQNNGV. The V and J ends lost 0 bases and 9 bases, in that order; junction bases with no gene match: 5. The CDR3 consists of 14 residues. CDR3 in amino acids: CASSLEGGPFEQFF. The CDR3 region has the DNA TGTGCCAGCAGCTTAGAGGGAGGGCCTTTTGAGCAGTTCTTC. The full variable domain, with the rest looked up from reference TRBV11-2 and TRBJ2-1, is EAGVAQSPRYKIIEKRQSVAFWCNPISGHATLYWYQQILGQGPKLLIQFQNNGVVDDSQLPKDRFSAERLKGVDSTLKIQPAKLEDSAVYLCASSLEGGPFEQFFGPGTRLTVL.

This clonotype was recorded at least ten times. This chain connects TRBV12-3 or TRBV12-4 to TRBJ2-5; the D call may be TRBD1 or TRBD2 (7 bases each). This CDR3 contains 14 residues. Trimming stripped 5 bases from V and 5 bases from J, with 15 bases between. Here the CDR3 reads CASSPQGRGETQYF. The CDR3 nucleotides read TGTGCCAGCAGTCCACAGGGGAGGGGGGAGACCCAGTACTTC.

This clonotype has a handful of counts. The rearrangement joins TRBV11-2 to TRBJ2-7; D ambiguous. Germline V gene data show CDR1 as SGHAT and CDR2 as FQNNGV. The CDR3 contains 14 residues. Trimming left V 2 bases short and J 1 base short, with 9 bases between. In DNA, the CDR3 is TGTGCCAGCAGCTTAAAATCCATTTCCTACGAGCAGTACGTC. This codes for CASSLKSISYEQYV.

In its sample, this clonotype was seen a few times. V gene TRBV6-5 combines with J gene TRBJ2-6; TRBD2 is a possible D gene (6 bases). The CDR3 consists of 18 residues. Trimming took 8 bases from V and 0 from J, leaving 20 bases between them. The germline V gene has CDR1 MNHEY and CDR2 SVGAGI. This CDR3 reads CASARGWSGLSGANVLTF. DNA for the CDR3: TGTGCCAGCGCCCGGGGGTGGTCAGGCCTCTCTGGGGCCAACGTCCTGACTTTC.

The V and J genes are TRBV24-1 and TRBJ2-2, with 11 bases identical to TRBD1. Germline CDR1 is KGHDR and CDR2 is SFDVKD. CDR3 length: 16 residues. J lost 5 bases, V lost 3 bases, and 4 bases had no gene match. The CDR3 sequence is CATSDPGQGETGELFF. The CDR3 DNA sequence: TGTGCCACCAGTGATCCGGGACAGGGGGAAACCGGGGAGCTGTTTTTT.

The chain recombines TRBV9 with TRBJ2-5; D may be TRBD1 or TRBD2 (5 bases each). CDR3 length equals 14 residues. The V end was cut by 4 bases, the J end by 1 base, with 11 bases between. Germline lookup yields CDR1 SGDLS and CDR2 YYNGEE. The CDR3 DNA follows: TGTGCCAGCAGCCCCCGGGACGGCCAAGAGACCCAGTACTTC. Amino acids: CASSPRDGQETQYF.

V usage is TRBV5-1 and J usage is TRBJ2-7; 11 bases match TRBD2. Germline V gives CDR1 SGHRS, CDR2 YFSETQ. The CDR3 runs 15 residues. After removal of 4 bases from V and 4 bases from J, the junction contained 7 bases not matched to a gene. CDR3 sequence reads: CASSAGTSGTYEQYV. CDR3 sequence (DNA): TGCGCCAGCAGCGCAGGGACTAGCGGAACATACGAGCAGTACGTC.

This clonotype has only a few counts. The J gene is TRBJ2-1, the V gene TRBV24-1, with a tentative D call TRBD2 (6 bases). The germline V gene has CDR1 KGHDR and CDR2 SFDVKD. V gave up 5 bases and J gave up 6 bases, with 13 bases separating them. The CDR3 loop spans 14 amino acids. In nucleotides, the CDR3 is TGTGCCACCAGTGCCGCCATAGCGGCCAATGAGCAGTTCTTC. Translated, it gives CATSAAIAANEQFF.

Remarks on this clonotype: The junction departs from germline at one end; a sequencing error may be responsible. The chain uses TRBV25-1 and TRBJ2-1; no clear D gene. The CDR3 has 14 amino acids. Per germline, CDR1 MGHDK and CDR2 SYGVNS. In DNA, the CDR3 is TGTGCCAGCAGAAGTTTCCTCTCCTCCAATGAGCAGTTCTTC. It codes for CASRSFLSSNEQFF.

The V and J genes are TRBV4-2 and TRBJ2-7; D remains unclear. Between the trimmed V and J ends, which lost 0 bases and 6 bases, there was a span of 9 bases. The germline gives CDR1 LGHNA, CDR2 YNFKEQ. The CDR3 extends over 13 amino acids. The CDR3 coding sequence is TGTGCCAGCAGCCAAGATCTGGGCCTCGAGCAGTACGTC. It codes for CASSQDLGLEQYV.

The rearrangement joins TRBV6-2 or TRBV6-3 to TRBJ2-7; D is possibly TRBD1 (6 bases). The CDR3 sequence is 14 residues long. Germline CDR1 is MNHEY and CDR2 is SVGEGT. Trimming cost V 5 bases and J 3 bases, with 14 bases left between them. The CDR3 bases are TGTGCCAGCAGTGCTACCGGGACAAGCTACGAGCAGTACTTC. This codes for CASSATGTSYEQYF.

This clonotype was found a few times. The chain combines TRBV6-6 with TRBJ2-7; 9 bases line up with TRBD2. Germline CDR1 reads MNHNY; CDR2 reads SVGAGI (reference sequence). V lost 5 bases to trimming and J lost 0 bases; unmatched junction nucleotides: 5. The length of the CDR3 is 15 residues. The CDR3 DNA is TGTGCCAGCAGTGAAGGCGGGAGGGGCTCCTACGAGCAGTACTTC. Its translation is CASSEGGRGSYEQYF.

This clonotype was counted between two and nine times. The chain couples TRBV4-1 to TRBJ1-2; no definite D call. V was cut by 1 base and J by 2 bases, with 11 bases left in between. This CDR3 contains 15 residues. Germline values: CDR1 MGHRA, CDR2 YSYEKL. In DNA form, the CDR3 reads TGCGCCAGCAGCCAAGTAGGTCAGGAGAACTATGGCTACACCTTC. Translating gives CASSQVGQENYGYTF.

V gene TRBV3-1 combines with J gene TRBJ2-3; D uncertain. The V end was cut by 5 bases, the J end by 2 bases, with 17 bases between. Germline assignment: CDR1 LGHDT and CDR2 YNNKEL (reference sequence). The CDR3 is 16 residues long. The CDR3 sequence: CASSTSGSRFTDTQYF. Written as DNA, the CDR3 is TGTGCCAGCAGCACCTCAGGAAGCAGATTCACAGATACGCAGTATTTT.

The rearrangement uses TRBV20-1 and TRBJ2-1; D is unresolved. Trimming left V 0 bases short and J 6 bases short, with 18 bases between. Germline-derived CDR1 and CDR2 are DFQATT and SNEGSKA (reference sequence). The CDR3 totals 16 residues. CDR3 loop: CSARDFSRDLGNEQFF. In nucleotides, the CDR3 is TGCAGTGCTAGAGATTTTAGTAGAGATTTGGGCAATGAGCAGTTCTTC.

This clonotype was recorded a few times. The chain couples TRBV20-1 to TRBJ2-7; D may be TRBD1 (6 bases). Trimming left V 6 bases short and J 2 bases short, with 14 bases between. Germline V CDR1 and CDR2: DFQATT, SNEGSKA (reference sequence). The CDR3 covers 13 residues. CDR3 sequence (DNA): TGCAGTGCGTTCCACGAGGGGGCCTACGAGCAGTACTTC. Encoded protein: CSAFHEGAYEQYF.

This chain connects TRBV23-1 to TRBJ2-7; D gene unclear. TRBV23-1 is assigned to the ORF class and has an uncertain function. The CDR3 loop spans 11 amino acids. The V end lost 4 bases, the J end lost 5 bases, and 6 bases lay between the germline ends. CDR3 DNA: TGCGCCAGCAGTCGTAGCAACGAGCAGTACGTC. Translation gives CASSRSNEQYV.